This TCR beta chain was identified during a study of blood T cell repertoires in COVID-19. The table came from immunoSEQ multiplex PCR; TCRdb's copy has only in-frame clones and leaves some out. The repertoire has about 150,000 clones, around nine tenths of them found once; the top ten carry about 4.7%. V shed 4 bases, J shed 8 bases, and the junction held 6 bases outside the gene matches. From germline, CDR1 is SNHLY and CDR2 FYNNEI. This CDR3 region has 14 residues. The sequence came from a human donor in a cohort sampled during active COVID-19. Sequencing was carried out using peripheral blood. This chain connects TRBV2 to TRBJ1-4; 8 bases map to TRBD1. The CDR3 region is CASSVQGAGEKLFF. CDR3 DNA: TGTGCCAGCAGTGTCCAGGGGGCTGGGGAAAAACTGTTTTTT.